Listed here are 12 T cell receptor beta chains from one sample, sequenced in a study of tumor-infiltrating lymphocytes in primary liver carcinoma. Scientists recovered RNA and DNA together from roughly 20-30 mg of unsorted bulk tissue. TCR beta cDNA was prepared out of approximately 500 ng total RNA by means of a constant-region primer. Slightly modified ARM-PCR served as the procedure for the TCR beta libraries. These libraries came from three rounds of nested multiplex PCR. Both of the initial two PCR rounds ran for roughly 10 cycles and employed TRBV1-TRBV30 forward primers alongside a C-beta reverse primer. TCRdb called the multiplex PCR reads again in MiXCR, with one record for every CDR3 protein. The repertoire holds approximately 190,000 distinct CDR3 sequences, 85% seen once, with about a sixth in the top ten. Material: tumor tissue from primary liver carcinoma. These receptors were obtained from a man aged 35 to 55 with primary liver carcinoma and hepatitis B virus infection.

As concerns this clonotype: One end of the junction varies from germline; a read error may be responsible. This chain joins TRBV29-1 and TRBJ1-2, with D possibly matching TRBD1 (5 bases). The germline V gene has CDR1 SQVTM and CDR2 ANQGSEA. The CDR3 length is 18 residues. In DNA, the CDR3 is TGCAGTGTTGGGGCACTAACGGGAACTCAAGTGGTTAACTATGGCTACACCTTC. Its protein is CSVGALTGTQVVNYGYTF.

A word on this clonotype: As the CDR3 is not closed by the conserved phenylalanine or tryptophan, this likely results from a read error. The DNA is omitted, as the CDR3 cannot be located on it reliably, and the CDR3 follows TCRdb's listing. V and J are TRBV6-1 and TRBJ2-1; the table's D gene call, TRBD2, was not cross checked with the DNA. Germline V gene lookup returns CDR1 MNHNS and CDR2 SASEGT. The length of the CDR3 is 15 amino acids, counting both ends. CDR3: CASSEGTSGSNEEFS.

V usage is TRBV28 and J usage is TRBJ2-3, with 7 bases matching TRBD1. V shed 3 bases, J shed 8 bases, and the junction held 8 bases outside the gene matches. Germline CDR1 and CDR2: MDHEN and SYDVKM. The CDR3 runs 14 residues. The DNA for the CDR3 is TGTGCCAGCAGTTTCGACAGGGTCTCAGGTACGCAGTATTTT. Encoded protein: CASSFDRVSGTQYF.

This chain joins TRBV6-6 and TRBJ2-3, with TRBD2 matching 7 bases. Trimming cost V 6 bases and J 3 bases; bases outside gene matches: 9. The CDR3 runs 15 residues. The germline CDR1 and CDR2 sequences are MNHNY and SVGAGI (reference sequence). The CDR3 region is CASRVLVGGTDTQYF. The CDR3 bases are TGTGCCAGCAGAGTACTAGTGGGAGGGACAGATACGCAGTATTTT.

The chain combines TRBV14 with TRBJ2-3; D is possibly TRBD1 (5 bases). V lost 7 bases and J 11 bases, leaving 19 bases between the germline ends. CDR3 length: 13 amino acids. The germline V gene encodes CDR1 SGHDN and CDR2 FVKESK. The CDR3 nucleotides are TGTGCCAGCAACCCGACAGAACAGAGTAAGCAGTATTTT. Protein: CASNPTEQSKQYF. The full variable domain, with the rest looked up from reference TRBV14 and TRBJ2-3, is EAGVTQFPSHSVIEKGQTVTLRCDPISGHDNLYWYRRVMGKEIKFLLHFVKESKQDESGMPNNRFLAERTGGTYSTLKVQPAELEDSGVYFCASNPTEQSKQYFGPGTRLTVL.

As for this clonotype: The junction departs from the called germline gene at one end, perhaps through a read error. The CDR3 sequence: CTSSLRTSGRSYSEQFF. The CDR3 coding sequence is TGTACCAGCAGTCTCCGGACTAGCGGGAGGTCCTACAGTGAGCAGTTCTTC. V and J are TRBV28 and TRBJ2-1; TRBD2 matches at 14 bases. This CDR3 comprises 17 residues. Germline loops: CDR1 MDHEN, CDR2 SYDVKM.

Within the sample, this clonotype is medium-sized. At one end the junction does not follow the germline gene, possibly because of a read error. DNA of the CDR3: TGTGCCAGCACTGAAATAGCGGGAGGGAGGACAGATACGCAGTATTTT. Translating gives CASTEIAGGRTDTQYF. The rearrangement uses TRBV6-1 and TRBJ2-3, with 11 nucleotides matching TRBD2. This CDR3 is built from 16 residues. Germline V lookup: CDR1 MNHNS, CDR2 SASEGT.

Concerning this clonotype itself: One junction end does not reproduce the germline sequence, and a read error may be involved. The chain combines TRBV29-1 with TRBJ2-7, with D perhaps given as TRBD1 or TRBD2 (6 bases each). CDR3 size: 12 residues. Germline CDR1 SQVTM, CDR2 ANQGSEA. CDR3 coding DNA: TGCAGCGGGACAGCCCACGGGGGCGATCAGTATTTC. Its translation is CSGTAHGGDQYF.

Note on this clonotype: The junction departs from germline at one end; a sequencing error may be responsible. The V and J genes are TRBV11-2 and TRBJ2-3, with unresolved D. This CDR3 has 13 residues. The germline V gene has CDR1 SGHAT and CDR2 FQNNGV. The CDR3 sequence is CASSFPRPDTQYF. The CDR3, as DNA: TGTGCCAGCAGCTTCCCAAGGCCAGATACACAGTATTTT.

This sequence joins TRBV6-5 and TRBJ1-1, with D unresolved. The CDR3 loop spans 14 amino acids. The germline CDR1 and CDR2 sequences are MNHEY and SVGAGI. V was shortened by 5 bases and J by 3 bases, with 13 bases between the two germline ends. The CDR3 reads CASSVTAKDTEAFF. DNA for the CDR3: TGTGCCAGCAGTGTTACAGCGAAGGACACTGAAGCTTTCTTT.

On this clonotype itself: The junction departs from the called germline gene at one end, perhaps through a read error. The chain employs TRBV11-2 and TRBJ2-1, with D perhaps matching TRBD1 (5 bases). The length of the CDR3 is 14 residues. CDR1 is SGHAT and CDR2 is FQNNGV in the germline V gene. The CDR3 reads CASSRRQLGNEEFF. CDR3 nucleotides: TGTGCCAGCAGCAGACGACAGCTGGGCAATGAGGAGTTCTTC.

A note on this clonotype: A much larger clone is a single base away; this may be a read error. This chain joins TRBV28 and TRBJ2-2; 7 nucleotides line up with TRBD1. V trimming: 7 bases; J trimming: 7 bases; junction bases outside the gene matches: 9. CDR1 is MDHEN, CDR2 SYDVKM, per germline. The CDR3 loop spans 14 amino acids. CDR3 DNA sequence: TGTGCCAGCATGGCGACAGGGACCATCGGGGAGCTGTTTTTT. Translating gives CASMATGTIGELFF.